This TCR beta chain was sequenced in a study of T cell responses to AZD1222 COVID-19 vaccine (dated by TCRdb to about 2021). Background on the whole study: A total of over 230 trial participants underwent TCR sequencing, of whom around 200 received two doses of AZD1222 and roughly 25 received two doses of the MenACWY control vaccine. Trial participants were enrolled by age into 18-55, 56-69 and 70-plus year subgroups, with approximately 160, 26 and 62 TCR-sequenced participants respectively.

On this clone itself: The antigen it recognizes is unknown. The input lacks base qualities; no much larger clone sits a single base away.

The CDR3 regions of human TCRbeta chains were subjected to immunosequencing. Regarding the original processing steps: Repertoire TCRs were matched against a reference library of SARS-CoV-2-specific TCRs generated with the MIRA antigen-specificity platform. Breadth was defined as the fraction of unique TCRs that were SARS-CoV-2-associated. Depth was defined as the fraction of total T cells that were SARS-CoV-2-associated. Using the MIRA data, each spike-specific TCR was assigned both to the spike region to which the TCR was reactive and to a CD4 or CD8 class. Log10-transformed breadth and depth values were compared by one-way ANOVA with Sidak's multiple comparisons tests. Here the immuneACCESS table is served through TCRdb, limited to in-frame sequences with V and J called. Missing clones are a known gap in these copies; in checked studies unresolved V genes cover under half, and the rest lacks a known reason. That table supplies the V and J calls and clone size; D and trimming were determined from the DNA. Counted in this sample were approximately 150,000 clones; approximately 94% of them appeared once. Together, the top ten hold under 6% of the sample.

The CDR3 covers 17 residues, taking in both the cysteine and the phenylalanine. Only CDR3 DNA remains: 51 bases, in frame from the first base. V is pared back by 4 bases and J by 0 bases, with 16 bases lying between the germline termini. The germline V gene encodes CDR1 MGHRA and CDR2 YSYEKL. In light of the paper, this sample's time point label describes: about 28 days (+/-7) after the second vaccine dose. Because spike-specific TCR depth and breadth did not differ between the two schedules, AZD1222 recipients who got a second dose at roughly 4 weeks were pooled with those who got a second dose at roughly 12 weeks. Vaccinee samples came from UK trials COV001 and COV002, including a single-blind randomized controlled phase 2/3 trial of AZD1222 (ChAdOx1 nCoV-19) in healthy adults. Trial participant PBMC samples were collected at day 0 and day 28 after the second dose for TCRbeta chain sequencing.

Overall study outcomes, separate from this receptor: Participants were mostly white British and included more females than males, and it was suggested by the authors that clonal diversity may have been underestimated. The vaccine-associated CD4 TCRs covered the entire spike protein, and the dominant responses fell in regions 160-218 and 743-854. Epitopes outside the regions mutated in the B.1.351 and B.1.1.7 variants were reportedly recognized by nearly half of the unique spike-specific TCRs. Conclusions about previously exposed vaccinees were limited because only 6 or 7 AZD1222 recipients were SARS-CoV-2 seropositive at baseline. Because no day 14 peak-response samples were available, repertoires were characterized only after the peak T cell response. Spike-specific TCR breadth and depth rose significantly after two AZD1222 doses compared with day 0 and with MenACWY recipients. In the small 56-69-year group, the increase in depth fell short of significance, most likely because of low power.

The sample was peripheral blood, taken 28 days after the second AZD1222 dose. This receptor was identified in an adult who received the AZD1222 COVID-19 vaccine. The V gene is TRBV4-1 and the J gene is TRBJ2-1; TRBD2 could be the D gene, as 7 bases match. The CDR3 here reads CASSPGGLRSSYNEQFF. The DNA sequence reads TGCGCCAGCAGCCCCGGGGGGCTGCGAAGCTCCTACAATGAGCAGTTCTTC.